Listed below are T cell receptor beta chains from one sample, sequenced in a study of shared clonotypes between healthy human individuals. Produced via immunoSEQ multiplex PCR; TCRdb's table is partial and in-frame only. This repertoire shows hundreds of thousands of clones, approximately 96% found once; its top ten account for roughly 0.12%. The sequencing input was naive CD8+ T cells sorted from blood. All receptors derive from a woman aged 30 to 39 in good health. The CDR3 runs from the conserved cysteine through the conserved F or W. Each record gives: CDR3 length, J gene, V gene, CDR3 protein.

length: 13
J: TRBJ1-1
V: TRBV19
CDR3: CASSIAENTEAFF

length: 17
J: TRBJ2-1
V: TRBV11-1
CDR3: CASSPTEREGLYNEQFF

length: 15
J: TRBJ1-1
V: TRBV7-8
CDR3: CASSLEIGPYTEAFF

length: 14
J: TRBJ2-7
V: TRBV28
CDR3: CASTPMSSGYEQYF

length: 13
J: TRBJ1-5
V: TRBV6-1
CDR3: CASSEWGSQPQHF

length: 18
J: TRBJ2-1
V: TRBV7-9
CDR3: CASSLLVVAEGSYNEQFF

length: 14
J: TRBJ2-7
V: TRBV5-1
CDR3: CASSLITSPYEQYF

length: 14
J: TRBJ1-2
V: TRBV27
CDR3: CASSKQAKNYGYTF

length: 17
J: TRBJ1-2
V: TRBV27
CDR3: CASSLIGREDLWDGYTF

length: 13
J: TRBJ2-7
V: TRBV2
CDR3: CASTKTGGYEQYF

length: 16
J: TRBJ1-1
V: TRBV9
CDR3: CASSPSGTAGRTEAFF

length: 14
J: TRBJ2-7
V: TRBV27
CDR3: CASSLGTSPYEQYF

length: 13
J: TRBJ2-7
V: TRBV29-1
CDR3: CSVVWTGTYEQYF

length: 16
J: TRBJ2-1
V: TRBV5-1
CDR3: CASSLAGGVPYPEQFF

length: 16
J: NA
V: TRBV6-5
CDR3: CASSYSSGFYSYEQYF

length: 15
J: TRBJ2-3
V: TRBV28
CDR3: CASSPIAGATDTQYF

length: 14
J: TRBJ1-1
V: TRBV13
CDR3: CASSIDRGPAEAFF

length: 16
J: TRBJ2-6
V: TRBV6-6
CDR3: CASSYSGHSGANVLTF

length: 15
J: TRBJ1-1
V: TRBV10-3
CDR3: CAISDPGDRGTEAFF

length: 16
J: TRBJ2-1
V: TRBV21-1
CDR3: CASSKVPGRYINEQFF

length: 14
J: TRBJ1-5
V: TRBV19
CDR3: CASSVGLSNQPQHF

length: 14
J: TRBJ2-7
V: TRBV19
CDR3: CASSIDPGSYEQYF

length: 13
J: TRBJ1-1
V: TRBV27
CDR3: CASSDRGQGEAFF

length: 16
J: TRBJ2-3
V: TRBV28
CDR3: CASSWTSGRPLDTQYF

length: 13
J: TRBJ2-1
V: TRBV11-2
CDR3: CASSLGMGDEQFF

length: 15
J: TRBJ1-1
V: TRBV4-1
CDR3: CASSRTGDQGTEAFF

length: 15
J: TRBJ2-1
V: TRBV7-6
CDR3: CASSLSAGQPNEQFF

length: 15
J: TRBJ2-5
V: TRBV11-2
CDR3: CASSLGATGEETQYF

length: 12
J: TRBJ2-1
V: TRBV28
CDR3: CASSFHGGEQFF

length: 15
J: TRBJ2-1
V: TRBV4-1
CDR3: CASSQVVGRNNEQFF

length: 16
J: TRBJ2-7
V: TRBV2
CDR3: CASSVSVGLAGYEQYF

length: 15
J: TRBJ2-3
V: TRBV2
CDR3: CASSEKGPPPDTQYF